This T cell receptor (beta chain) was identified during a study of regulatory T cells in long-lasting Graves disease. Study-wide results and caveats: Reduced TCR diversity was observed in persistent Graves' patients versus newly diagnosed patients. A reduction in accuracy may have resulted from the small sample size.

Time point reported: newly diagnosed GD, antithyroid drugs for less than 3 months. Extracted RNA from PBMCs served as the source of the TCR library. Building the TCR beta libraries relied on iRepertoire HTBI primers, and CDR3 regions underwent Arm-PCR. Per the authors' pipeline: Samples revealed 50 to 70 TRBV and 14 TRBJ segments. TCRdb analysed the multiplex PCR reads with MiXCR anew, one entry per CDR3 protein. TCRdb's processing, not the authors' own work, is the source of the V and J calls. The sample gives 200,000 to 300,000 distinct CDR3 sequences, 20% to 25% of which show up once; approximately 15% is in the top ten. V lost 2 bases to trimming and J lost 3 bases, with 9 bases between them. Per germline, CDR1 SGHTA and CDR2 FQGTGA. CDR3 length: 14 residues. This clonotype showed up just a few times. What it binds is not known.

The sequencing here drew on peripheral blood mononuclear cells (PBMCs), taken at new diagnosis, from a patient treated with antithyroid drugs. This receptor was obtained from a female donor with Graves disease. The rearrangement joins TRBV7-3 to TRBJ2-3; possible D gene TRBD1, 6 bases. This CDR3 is CASSLLQGTDTQYF. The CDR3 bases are TGTGCCAGCAGCTTATTGCAGGGGACAGATACGCAGTATTTT.